This paragraph reports one T cell receptor beta chain. Antigen unknown. This sample was included in a study of OX40 agonist ivuxolimab in advanced cancers. General study points: In general, CD8+ T cells held more expanded clones than CD4+ did, on average. Some patients without response likewise showed low normalized clonal expansion.

The data were produced by immunoSEQ multiplex PCR, yet TCRdb's version contains in-frame clones alone and is incomplete. In the table there are roughly 70,000 clones, about four fifths of which are singletons. The V end was cut by 5 bases, the J end by 3 bases, with 10 bases between. The CDR3 covers 14 residues. The germline gives CDR1 SGHTA, CDR2 FQGTGA. The receptor's source is an adult with an advanced solid tumor such as melanoma, head and neck, liver or kidney cancer. V gene TRBV7-3 combines with J gene TRBJ2-2, with a possible D match to TRBD2 (6 bases). The source material was CD4+ or CD8+ T cells sorted from blood, sampled in a trial of the OX40 agonist ivuxolimab. The CDR3 nucleotides are TGTGCCAGCAGCCCGGGAGCGGACACCGGGGAGCTGTTTTTT. This translates into CASSPGADTGELFF.